The present TCR beta chain was sequenced within a study of control samples from healthy donors and cancer patients (dated by TCRdb to 2020 to 2021). This clone has just a few counts. No antigen is known for it. The record has no base qualities; no much larger clone is one base away. The library was made by the immunoSEQ multiplex PCR assay. TCRdb holds this immuneACCESS table with in-frame rearrangements only. Some clones are missing; in checked studies, unresolved V genes explain under half, and the rest has no known cause. Present in this sample are 25,000 to 35,000 clones, roughly 94% of which were seen just once. Approximately 6.6% of the sample belongs to the ten largest clones. V and J are trimmed by 6 bases and 0 bases, and the gene matches miss 3 bases of the junction. Looking up the germline V gene yields CDR1 SGHTA and CDR2 FQGNSA. The cysteine opens and the phenylalanine closes a CDR3 of 14 amino acids. The DNA shown is the 42-base CDR3, in frame from base 1.

The V and J genes are TRBV7-2 and TRBJ2-3; the central 7 bases match TRBD1. This receptor was identified in a man between 60 and 70 years old in good health. The sequencing sample was made of blood. The CDR3 has the sequence CASSRDSSTDTQYF. The DNA sequence is TGTGCCAGCAGTCGGGACAGTAGCACAGATACGCAGTATTTT. With the rest looked up from the reference TRBV7-2 and TRBJ2-3 genes rather than sequenced, the full variable domain is GAGVSQSPSNKVTEKGKDVELRCDPISGHTALYWYRQSLGQGLEFLIYFQGNSAPDKSGLPSDRFSAERTGGSVSTLTIQRTQQEDSAVYLCASSRDSSTDTQYFGPGTRLTVL.